This T cell receptor beta chain was found in a study of blood T cell repertoires in COVID-19. The overall study: Samples of COVID-19 (acute and convalescent) were obtained from the United States, Italy and Spain. PBMCs, B-cell-depleted T cells, or T cells provided the cDNA or gDNA that made up the material.

CDR1 and CDR2 from the germline V gene are SGDLS and YYNGEE. The V end was cut by 1 base, the J end by 3 bases, with 11 bases between. The CDR3 runs to 14 residues. Source study methods: Reference gene primers were amplified, and this amplification served to estimate nucleated cell counts. This table comes from immunoSEQ multiplex PCR, and its TCRdb copy is limited to in-frame clones, with some not included. V, J and clone size derive from that table, while D and trimming were established from the DNA sequence. The data contain 69,000 or so clones, nearly 90% of them seen just once; the ten biggest clones take up 5% to 6%.

The J gene is TRBJ2-7, the V gene TRBV9; no clear D gene. The clonotype comes from a man over 45 with acute or convalescent COVID-19. Sequencing was performed on peripheral blood. CDR3 DNA sequence: TGTGCCAGCAGCGTAAGTCCAGGTTTCTACGAGCAGTACTTC. It is translated as CASSVSPGFYEQYF.